One sample yielded the 21 T cell receptor beta chains listed below, sequenced in a study of CD8 T cells in Susac syndrome. About 0.5 to 1 ug RNA was reverse transcribed with random hexamers. TCRdb used MiXCR to reprocess the immunoSEQ multiplex PCR reads, holding one entry per CDR3 protein. This sample carries roughly 200,000 distinct CDR3 sequences, under 95% of them seen once, and the ten largest clones take about 0.1%. Sequencing was carried out using CD4+ T cells from PBMCs. Receptors originate from a human donor in good health.

The chain employs TRBV9 and TRBJ1-6; unclear D gene. Trimming left V 0 bases short and J 9 bases short, with 13 bases between. This CDR3 spans 15 amino acids. Germline CDR1 is SGDLS and CDR2 is YYNGEE. The CDR3 DNA reads TGTGCCAGCAGCGTAGAACAGTTGACCAGTTCACCCCTCCACTTT. Protein sequence: CASSVEQLTSSPLHF.

This chain links TRBV20-1 with TRBJ2-5; the D call may be TRBD1 or TRBD2 (6 bases each). Germline CDR1 reads DFQATT; CDR2 reads SNEGSKA (reference sequence). The CDR3 spans 14 residues. V gave up 6 bases and J gave up 1 base, with 15 bases separating them. CDR3 amino acids: CSAGGSGGQETQYF. The CDR3 DNA reads as TGCAGTGCAGGGGGTAGCGGCGGCCAAGAGACCCAGTACTTC.

The chain couples TRBV5-1 to TRBJ2-3; tentative D call: TRBD2 (5 bases). The germline V and J ends were trimmed by 5 bases and 0 bases, with 13 bases remaining between them. This CDR3 contains 15 residues. Germline CDR1 SGHRS, CDR2 YFSETQ. The CDR3 here is CASRVGLASTDTQYF. The CDR3 region has the DNA TGCGCCAGCAGGGTTGGACTGGCGAGCACAGATACGCAGTATTTT. Using reference TRBV5-1 and TRBJ2-3 for the parts outside the CDR3, the full variable domain is KAGVTQTPRYLIKTRGQQVTLSCSPISGHRSVSWYQQTPGQGLQFLFEYFSETQRNKGNFPGRFSGRQFSNSRSEMNVSTLELGDSALYLCASRVGLASTDTQYFGPGTRLTVL.

CDR3 sequence (DNA): TGCAGCGTTTGGGCTAGCCTCATACAAGAGACCCAGTACTTC. Amino acid sequence: CSVWASLIQETQYF. The chain recombines TRBV29-1 with TRBJ2-5; TRBD2 might be the D (5 bases). Germline CDR1 is SQVTM and CDR2 is ANQGSEA. Deletions cut 5 bases from V and 2 bases from J, with 15 bases between. The CDR3 runs to 14 residues.

This clonotype appeared once. V is TRBV2 and J is TRBJ1-6; maybe TRBD1 (5 bases). This CDR3 spans 14 amino acids. Trimming left V 4 bases short and J 7 bases short, with 11 bases between. Germline CDR1 is SNHLY and CDR2 is FYNNEI. The CDR3 sequence: CASSVDISNSPLHF. In DNA form, the CDR3 reads TGTGCCAGCAGTGTGGACATATCCAATTCACCCCTCCACTTT.

The chain uses TRBV19 and TRBJ1-6; D may be TRBD1 (5 bases). Trimming shortened V by 8 bases and J by 8 bases, and 13 bases separated the two germline ends. The germline V gene has CDR1 LNHDA and CDR2 SQIVND (reference sequence). This CDR3 is 13 amino acids long. Here the CDR3 DNA reads TGTGCCAGTGGGGAAGCCAGGGATTCACCCCTCCACTTT. Translating gives CASGEARDSPLHF.

The V and J genes are TRBV3-1 and TRBJ2-5, with D possibly being TRBD1 or TRBD2 (5 bases each). This CDR3 comprises 16 residues. Germline CDR1 and CDR2: LGHDT and YNNKEL (reference sequence). Between the trimmed V and J ends, which lost 2 bases and 5 bases, there was a span of 18 bases. CDR3 DNA: TGTGCCAGCAGCCAAAGGCCCAGGGAGCCTTGGGAGACCCAGTACTTC. It codes for CASSQRPREPWETQYF.

The rearrangement joins TRBV2 to TRBJ1-2; D gene ambiguous. Germline assignment: CDR1 SNHLY and CDR2 FYNNEI. There are 11 residues in the CDR3. Trimming shortened V by 7 bases and J by 2 bases, and 5 bases separated the two germline ends. The CDR3 bases are TGTGCCAGCAAGTTGAACTATGGCTACACCTTC. Protein product: CASKLNYGYTF. Full variable domain (remainder filled in from reference TRBV2 and TRBJ1-2): EPEVTQTPSHQVTQMGQEVILRCVPISNHLYFYWYRQILGQKVEFLVSFYNNEISEKSEIFDDQFSVERPDGSNFTLKIRSTKLEDSAMYFCASKLNYGYTFGSGTRLTVV.

This rearrangement joins TRBV19 to TRBJ1-1; D is unclear. CDR1 and CDR2 from the germline V gene are LNHDA and SQIVND (reference sequence). V was pared by 4 bases and J by 4 bases, with 13 bases between. This CDR3 comprises 14 residues. DNA of the CDR3: TGTGCCAGTAGTACGTCGGGGAGGAGCACTGAAGCTTTCTTT. Its protein product is CASSTSGRSTEAFF. Together with reference TRBV19 and TRBJ1-1, the CDR3 gives the full variable domain: DGGITQSPKYLFRKEGQNVTLSCEQNLNHDAMYWYRQDPGQGLRLIYYSQIVNDFQKGDIAEGYSVSREKKESFPLTVTSAQKNPTAFYLCASSTSGRSTEAFFGQGTRLTVV.

The CDR3 spells CASSVITGVYEQYV. DNA for the CDR3: TGTGCCAGCAGCGTTATAACAGGGGTCTACGAGCAGTACGTC. The J gene is TRBJ2-7, the V gene TRBV9; 7 nucleotides line up with TRBD1. The ends lost 2 bases at V and 3 bases at J; junction bases unmatched: 5. The CDR3 length is 14 residues. CDR1 SGDLS and CDR2 YYNGEE come from the germline V gene.

This chain uses TRBV11-2 with TRBJ2-2; D is unresolved. This CDR3 contains 11 residues. Germline CDR1 reads SGHAT; CDR2 reads FQNNGV. Trimming cost V 5 bases and J 5 bases, with 3 bases left between them. This chain's CDR3 is CASSVTGELFF. The CDR3 coding sequence is TGTGCCAGCAGCGTTACCGGGGAGCTGTTTTTT.

The chain uses TRBV5-1 and TRBJ2-3; D remains unclear. The V end was cut by 4 bases, the J end by 5 bases, with 14 bases between. CDR1 is SGHRS, CDR2 YFSETQ, per germline. CDR3 length equals 14 residues. DNA for the CDR3: TGCGCCAGCAGCCACGGGCCTACAGTAGATACGCAGTATTTT. Residues: CASSHGPTVDTQYF. The variable domain in full, completed from reference TRBV5-1 and TRBJ2-3, reads KAGVTQTPRYLIKTRGQQVTLSCSPISGHRSVSWYQQTPGQGLQFLFEYFSETQRNKGNFPGRFSGRQFSNSRSEMNVSTLELGDSALYLCASSHGPTVDTQYFGPGTRLTVL.

V and J are TRBV7-9 and TRBJ2-3; D is possibly TRBD1 or TRBD2 (5 bases each). CDR1 and CDR2 (germline): SEHNR, FQNEAQ (reference sequence). The CDR3 loop spans 12 amino acids. Trimming shortened V by 3 bases and J by 8 bases, and 9 bases separated the two germline ends. The CDR3 nucleotides are TGTGCCAGCAGCTTTGGGGGAAGTACGCAGTATTTT. It translates to CASSFGGSTQYF.

The table lists this clonotype with a count of one. The genes are TRBV18 and TRBJ2-7, with 10 bases identical to TRBD1. CDR1 is KGHSH and CDR2 is LQKENI in the germline V gene. There are 14 residues in the CDR3. Germline trimming cut 2 bases from V and 6 bases from J; bases unmatched to any gene: 4. DNA of the CDR3: TGTGCCAGCTCACCATGGGGACAGGGGACCGAGCAGTACTTC. Encoded protein: CASSPWGQGTEQYF.

The chain employs TRBV30 and TRBJ1-5; D is undetermined. Between the trimmed V and J ends, which lost 2 bases and 1 base, there was a span of 6 bases. The CDR3 is made up of 13 amino acids. Germline V CDR1 and CDR2: GTSNPN, SVGIG (reference sequence). In DNA form, the CDR3 reads TGTGCCTGGAGTCCCGACAGCAATCAGCCCCAGCATTTT. Translated, it gives CAWSPDSNQPQHF.

This chain joins TRBV4-1 and TRBJ2-1, with a possible D match to TRBD2 (5 bases). This CDR3 region has 17 residues. The V end lost 0 bases, the J end lost 9 bases, and 21 bases lay between the germline ends. Germline V CDR1 and CDR2: MGHRA, YSYEKL. CDR3 in DNA: TGCGCCAGCAGCCAAGATCCTGATAGAGGGTGGGGTACTGAGCAGTTCTTC. The encoded protein is CASSQDPDRGWGTEQFF.

The chain carries TRBV5-1 and TRBJ2-7, with 9 bases fitting TRBD2. V shed 3 bases, J shed 2 bases, and the junction held 3 bases outside the gene matches. CDR1 SGHRS and CDR2 YFSETQ come from the germline V gene. The CDR3 is made up of 14 amino acids. CDR3 residues: CASSWRGGPYEQYF. The CDR3 DNA is TGCGCCAGCAGCTGGCGGGGGGGCCCCTACGAGCAGTACTTC.

The chain is built from TRBV2 and TRBJ1-6, with a tentative D call TRBD1 (5 bases). Germline-derived CDR1 and CDR2 are SNHLY and FYNNEI. Deletions cut 2 bases from V and 6 bases from J, with 8 bases between. The CDR3 extends over 14 amino acids. The CDR3, as DNA: TGTGCCAGCAGTGAAACGGGGCTTAATTCACCCCTCCACTTT. Its protein product is CASSETGLNSPLHF.

The chain couples TRBV9 to TRBJ1-1, with D perhaps matching TRBD1 (5 bases). The ends were cut back, 3 bases at V and 4 bases at J, with 19 bases in the middle. The CDR3 has 16 residues. The germline CDR1 and CDR2 sequences are SGDLS and YYNGEE. In DNA form, the CDR3 reads TGTGCCAGCAGCGCAACCCGGGGGTCGAGTGGCACTGAAGCTTTCTTT. Translating it yields CASSATRGSSGTEAFF.

This rearrangement joins TRBV27 to TRBJ2-7; 8 bases map to TRBD1. Germline loops: CDR1 MNHEY, CDR2 SMNVEV (reference sequence). V shed 8 bases, J shed 6 bases, and the junction held 6 bases outside the gene matches. The CDR3 contains 12 residues. CDR3 sequence: CASQGAGGEQYV. The CDR3 nucleotides read TGTGCCAGCCAGGGGGCAGGAGGCGAGCAGTACGTC.

The chain combines TRBV4-3 with TRBJ1-5; D not certain. Looked up from germline, CDR1 is LGHNA and CDR2 is YSLEER. The CDR3 is 14 amino acids. The germline V and J ends were trimmed by 2 bases and 7 bases, with 12 bases remaining between them. CDR3 coding DNA: TGCGCCAGCAGCCAAACGATGGGGAGACAGCCCCAGCATTTT. Protein product: CASSQTMGRQPQHF.